This is a list of T cell receptor beta chains from one sample in a study of cytomegalovirus exposure and HLA in healthy donors. TCRdb's table, derived via immunoSEQ multiplex PCR, lists solely in-frame clones and lacks some. The repertoire holds more than 150,000 clones, over 65% seen once, with 1.4% in the top ten. Sequencing was carried out using PBMCs. The source of these receptors is a young man in good health and CMV-seronegative. Each CDR3 is given with its conserved first and last residue. A D gene is named only where the DNA matches it firmly. The size of a clone is reported for some rows only, either as once, few or many, or as a class for expanded clones.

size: NA
D: TRBD1
V: TRBV10-3
J: TRBJ2-1
DNA: TGTGCCATCGGGTGGACAGGGGAGAGCGTTGAGCAGTTCTTC
CDR3: CAIGWTGESVEQFF

size: NA
D: TRBD2
V: TRBV11-1
J: TRBJ2-1
DNA: TGTGCCAGCAGCCAGCGGGGCTGGGGTTCATACAATGAGCAGTTCTTC
CDR3: CASSQRGWGSYNEQFF

size: NA
D: NA
V: TRBV2
J: TRBJ2-5
DNA: TGTGCCAGCAGTGCCCGTGAGACCCAGTACTTC
CDR3: CASSARETQYF

size: once
D: NA
V: TRBV6-5
J: TRBJ2-5
DNA: TGTGCCACCAGGAGGTCCCAAGAGACCCAGTACTTC
CDR3: CATRRSQETQYF

size: NA
D: NA
V: TRBV7-9
J: TRBJ2-1
DNA: TGTGCCAGCAGCTTAGCGGGGGGAGGCCCCTACAATGAGCAGTTCTTC
CDR3: CASSLAGGGPYNEQFF

size: few
D: NA
V: TRBV6-5
J: TRBJ1-2
DNA: TGTGCCAGCAGCCCGGGGGGAGATGGCTACACCTTC
CDR3: CASSPGGDGYTF

size: NA
D: TRBD2
V: TRBV13
J: TRBJ2-7
DNA: TGTGCCAGCAGCTCGGGACTAGGGACCTACGAGCAGTACTTC
CDR3: CASSSGLGTYEQYF

size: NA
D: NA
V: TRBV4-3
J: TRBJ1-2
DNA: TGCGCCAGCAGCCAAGACATTGCTAACTATGGCTACACCTTC
CDR3: CASSQDIANYGYTF

size: NA
D: TRBD2
V: TRBV25-1
J: TRBJ2-1
DNA: TGTGCCAGCAGTCAAACTAGCGGGTCCTACAATGAGCAGTTCTTC
CDR3: CASSQTSGSYNEQFF

size: NA
D: NA
V: TRBV5-5
J: TRBJ1-3
DNA: TGTGCCAGCAGCTTTCTAGGCACGCGGAACACCATATATTTT
CDR3: CASSFLGTRNTIYF

size: once
D: TRBD1
V: TRBV5-6
J: TRBJ2-7
DNA: TGTGCCAGCAGCCCGAGAAGCGACAGGGAAAGCTCCTACGAGCAGTACTTC
CDR3: CASSPRSDRESSYEQYF

size: NA
D: NA
V: TRBV7-2
J: TRBJ2-2
DNA: TGTGCCAGCAGCTTAGTGGCAGCCGGGGAGCTGTTTTTT
CDR3: CASSLVAAGELFF

size: NA
D: TRBD2
V: TRBV4-3
J: TRBJ2-3
DNA: TGCGCCAGCAGTGAATCTAGCGGGATTGTCACAGATACGCAGTATTTT
CDR3: CASSESSGIVTDTQYF

size: NA
D: NA
V: TRBV19
J: TRBJ2-7
DNA: TGTGCCAGTAGGGGGAGCGGACCCTACGAGCAGTACTTC
CDR3: CASRGSGPYEQYF

size: NA
D: TRBD2
V: TRBV7-2
J: TRBJ2-1
DNA: TGTGCCAGCAGCTTCGGCGGGACTAGCGGGAGGGGAAGTAAGTTCTTC
CDR3: CASSFGGTSGRGSKFF

size: NA
D: TRBD1
V: TRBV7-8
J: TRBJ1-1
DNA: TGTGCCAGCAGCAGACGGACAGGCAACACTGAAGCTTTCTTT
CDR3: CASSRRTGNTEAFF

size: NA
D: NA
V: TRBV7-8
J: TRBJ1-2
DNA: TGTGCCAGCAGCTTATTTGTAAGCAACAGGGTTACTGGCTACACCTTC
CDR3: CASSLFVSNRVTGYTF

size: NA
D: NA
V: TRBV29-1
J: TRBJ2-7
DNA: TGCAGCGTTGCTCAGGGTCTAACAACCTACGAGCAGTACTTC
CDR3: CSVAQGLTTYEQYF

size: NA
D: NA
V: TRBV7-8
J: TRBJ2-1
DNA: TGTGCCAGCAGCTTAGTCGACCGGAGCTCCTACAATGAGCAGTTCTTC
CDR3: CASSLVDRSSYNEQFF

size: NA
D: NA
V: TRBV7-8
J: TRBJ1-1
DNA: TGTGCCAGCAGCATCCAGAACACTGAAGCTTTCTTT
CDR3: CASSIQNTEAFF

size: NA
D: NA
V: TRBV14
J: TRBJ1-1
DNA: TGTGCCAGCAGTCCGGCGGGTTTAGGGACTGAAGCTTTCTTT
CDR3: CASSPAGLGTEAFF

size: NA
D: TRBD1
V: TRBV6-5
J: TRBJ1-1
DNA: TGTGCCAGCAGTCGCGGCGGACAGGCTGAAGCTTTCTTT
CDR3: CASSRGGQAEAFF

size: NA
D: NA
V: TRBV11-3
J: TRBJ2-7
DNA: TGTGCCAGCAGCTTCAGTTACTCGGACTTCACCTACGAGCAGTACTTC
CDR3: CASSFSYSDFTYEQYF

size: NA
D: NA
V: TRBV9
J: TRBJ1-1
DNA: TGTGCCAGCAGCGTTGGACACGTAATGAACACTGAAGCTTTCTTT
CDR3: CASSVGHVMNTEAFF

size: NA
D: TRBD2
V: TRBV5-6
J: TRBJ2-1
DNA: TGTGCCAGCAGCTTGGCCCTCCTAGCGGGGGGCAATGAGCAGTTCTTC
CDR3: CASSLALLAGGNEQFF

size: NA
D: NA
V: TRBV18
J: TRBJ2-3
DNA: TGTGCCAGCTCACCGGGAGGCACAGATACGCAGTATTTT
CDR3: CASSPGGTDTQYF

size: NA
D: NA
V: TRBV5-1
J: TRBJ2-1
DNA: TGCGCCAGCAGCTTGGCGGCAGGGAAGCTCAATGAGCAGTTCTTC
CDR3: CASSLAAGKLNEQFF

size: NA
D: NA
V: TRBV9
J: TRBJ1-5
DNA: TGTGCCAGCAGCGTAGGAGACAGCGATCAGCCCCAGCATTTT
CDR3: CASSVGDSDQPQHF

size: NA
D: TRBD1
V: TRBV18
J: TRBJ1-5
DNA: TGTGCCAGCTCACAATCGACAGGGGGGAGTCAGCCCCAGCATTTT
CDR3: CASSQSTGGSQPQHF

size: NA
D: TRBD1
V: TRBV30
J: TRBJ1-1
DNA: TGTGCCTGGAGCTTCTCGACGACAGGGTGGGCAGCTTTCTTT
CDR3: CAWSFSTTGWAAFF

size: NA
D: NA
V: TRBV29-1
J: TRBJ1-1
DNA: TGCAGCGTGGAGGCGGGCAGCCCATTCTCCTTGAACACTGAAGCTTTCTTT
CDR3: CSVEAGSPFSLNTEAFF

size: NA
D: NA
V: TRBV5-6
J: TRBJ1-4
DNA: TGTGCCAGCAGCTTGGTCGGAGATAATGAAAAACTGTTTTTT
CDR3: CASSLVGDNEKLFF

size: NA
D: NA
V: TRBV27
J: TRBJ2-1
DNA: TGTGCCAGCACCACTAGGGCGGGGGCAGCTTCCTACAATGAGCAGTTCTTC
CDR3: CASTTRAGAASYNEQFF

size: NA
D: NA
V: TRBV6-1
J: TRBJ1-6
DNA: TGTGCCAGCAGTGCGACGACACCACCGTCCGGTAATTCACCCCTCCACTTT
CDR3: CASSATTPPSGNSPLHF

size: once
D: TRBD1
V: TRBV15
J: TRBJ2-7
DNA: TGTGCCACCAGCAGAGATAGGTGGCAGGGGGCGTACGAGCAGTACTTC
CDR3: CATSRDRWQGAYEQYF

size: NA
D: TRBD2
V: TRBV6-4
J: TRBJ2-3
DNA: TGTGCCAGCAGCCTAGCGGGAGGGACAGATACGCAGTATTTT
CDR3: CASSLAGGTDTQYF

size: once
D: NA
V: TRBV27
J: TRBJ1-5
DNA: TGTGCCAGCAGTTGGGGCAGTCATCAGCCCCAGCATTTT
CDR3: CASSWGSHQPQHF

size: NA
D: NA
V: TRBV28
J: TRBJ2-7
DNA: TGTGCCAGCAGTTTCATAGGGGATTCCTACGAGCAGTACTTC
CDR3: CASSFIGDSYEQYF

size: NA
D: TRBD2
V: TRBV9
J: TRBJ2-3
DNA: TGTGCCAGCAGCGTAGATAGGACTAGCGGAAGCACAGATACGCAGTATTTT
CDR3: CASSVDRTSGSTDTQYF